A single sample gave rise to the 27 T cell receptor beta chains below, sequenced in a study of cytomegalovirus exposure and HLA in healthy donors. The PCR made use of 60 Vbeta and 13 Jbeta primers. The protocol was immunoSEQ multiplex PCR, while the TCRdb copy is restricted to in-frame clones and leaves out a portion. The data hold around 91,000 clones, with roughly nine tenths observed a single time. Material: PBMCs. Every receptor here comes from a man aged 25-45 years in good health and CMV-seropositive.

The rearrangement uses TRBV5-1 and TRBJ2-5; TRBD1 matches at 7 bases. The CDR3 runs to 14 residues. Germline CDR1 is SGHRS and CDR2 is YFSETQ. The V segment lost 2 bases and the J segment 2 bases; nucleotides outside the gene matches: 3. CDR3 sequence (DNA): TGCGCCAGCAGCTTCGGGACAGTACAAGAGACCCAGTACTTC. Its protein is CASSFGTVQETQYF.

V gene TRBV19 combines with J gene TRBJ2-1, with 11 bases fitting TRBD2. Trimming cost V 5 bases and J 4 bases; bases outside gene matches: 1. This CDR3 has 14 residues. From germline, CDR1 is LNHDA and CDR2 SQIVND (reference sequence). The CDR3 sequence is CASSGTSGYNEQFF. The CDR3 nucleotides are TGTGCCAGTAGTGGGACTAGCGGATACAATGAGCAGTTCTTC.

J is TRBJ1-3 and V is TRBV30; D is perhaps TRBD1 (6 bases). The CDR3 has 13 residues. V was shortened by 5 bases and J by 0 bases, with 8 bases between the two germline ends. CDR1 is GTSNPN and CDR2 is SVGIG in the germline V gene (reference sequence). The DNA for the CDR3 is TGTGCCTGGGACAGGACCTCTGGAAACACCATATATTTT. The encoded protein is CAWDRTSGNTIYF.

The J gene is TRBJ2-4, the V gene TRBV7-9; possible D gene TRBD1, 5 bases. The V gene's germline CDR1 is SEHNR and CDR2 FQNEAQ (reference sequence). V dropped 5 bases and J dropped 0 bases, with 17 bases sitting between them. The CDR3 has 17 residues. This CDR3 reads CASSVPTGPLAKNIQYF. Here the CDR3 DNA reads TGTGCCAGCAGCGTACCAACAGGACCCCTAGCCAAAAACATTCAGTACTTC. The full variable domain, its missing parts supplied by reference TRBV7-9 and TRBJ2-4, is DTGVSQNPRHKITKRGQNVTFRCDPISEHNRLYWYRQTLGQGPEFLTYFQNEAQLEKSRLLSDRFSAERPKGSFSTLEIQRTEQGDSAMYLCASSVPTGPLAKNIQYFGAGTRLSVL.

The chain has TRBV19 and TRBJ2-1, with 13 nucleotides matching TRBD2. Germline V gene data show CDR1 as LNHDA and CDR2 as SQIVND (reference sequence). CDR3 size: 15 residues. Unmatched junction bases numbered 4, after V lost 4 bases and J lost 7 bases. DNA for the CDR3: TGTGCCAGTAGTAAGGAGACTAGCGGGAGGAATGAGCAGTTCTTC. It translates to CASSKETSGRNEQFF.

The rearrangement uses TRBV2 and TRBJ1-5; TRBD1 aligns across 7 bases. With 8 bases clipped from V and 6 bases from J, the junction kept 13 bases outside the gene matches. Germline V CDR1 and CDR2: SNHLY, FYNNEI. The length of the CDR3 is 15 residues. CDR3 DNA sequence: TGTGCCAGCGCCGCTCAGGGGGTCCCAAGTCAGCCCCAGCATTTT. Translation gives CASAAQGVPSQPQHF. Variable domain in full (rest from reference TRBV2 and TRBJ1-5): EPEVTQTPSHQVTQMGQEVILRCVPISNHLYFYWYRQILGQKVEFLVSFYNNEISEKSEIFDDQFSVERPDGSNFTLKIRSTKLEDSAMYFCASAAQGVPSQPQHFGDGTRLSIL.

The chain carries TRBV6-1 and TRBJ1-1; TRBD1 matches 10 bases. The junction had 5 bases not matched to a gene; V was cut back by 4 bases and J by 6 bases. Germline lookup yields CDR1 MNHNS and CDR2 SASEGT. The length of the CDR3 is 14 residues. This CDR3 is CASSVDRGQAEAFF. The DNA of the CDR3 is TGTGCCAGCAGTGTTGACAGGGGGCAAGCTGAAGCTTTCTTT.

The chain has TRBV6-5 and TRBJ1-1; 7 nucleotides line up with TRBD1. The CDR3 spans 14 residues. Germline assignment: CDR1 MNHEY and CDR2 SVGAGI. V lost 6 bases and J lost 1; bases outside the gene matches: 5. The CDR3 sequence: CASSSRQGNTEAFF. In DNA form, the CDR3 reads TGTGCCAGCAGCTCCAGACAGGGGAACACTGAAGCTTTCTTT.

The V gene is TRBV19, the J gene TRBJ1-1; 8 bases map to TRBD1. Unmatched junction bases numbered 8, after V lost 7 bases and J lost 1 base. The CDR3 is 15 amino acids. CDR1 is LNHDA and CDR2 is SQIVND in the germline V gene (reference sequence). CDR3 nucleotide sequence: TGTGCCAGTACAATCAGGGGGCGAGAGAACACTGAAGCTTTCTTT. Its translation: CASTIRGRENTEAFF. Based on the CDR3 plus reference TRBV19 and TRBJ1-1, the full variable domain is DGGITQSPKYLFRKEGQNVTLSCEQNLNHDAMYWYRQDPGQGLRLIYYSQIVNDFQKGDIAEGYSVSREKKESFPLTVTSAQKNPTAFYLCASTIRGRENTEAFFGQGTRLTVV.

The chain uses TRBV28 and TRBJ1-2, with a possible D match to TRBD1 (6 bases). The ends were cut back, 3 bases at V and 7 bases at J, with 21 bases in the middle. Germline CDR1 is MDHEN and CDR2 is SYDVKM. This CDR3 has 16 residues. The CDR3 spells CASSLGPFIQGFGYTF. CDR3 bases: TGTGCCAGCAGTTTGGGTCCCTTTATACAGGGATTTGGCTACACCTTC.

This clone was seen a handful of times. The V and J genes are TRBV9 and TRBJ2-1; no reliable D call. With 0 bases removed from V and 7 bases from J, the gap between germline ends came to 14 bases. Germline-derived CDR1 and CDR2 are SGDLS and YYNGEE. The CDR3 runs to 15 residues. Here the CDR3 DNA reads TGTGCCAGCAGCGTAGCTTTGGCCCAATCTAATGAGCAGTTCTTC. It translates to CASSVALAQSNEQFF. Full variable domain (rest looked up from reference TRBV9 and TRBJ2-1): DSGVTQTPKHLITATGQRVTLRCSPRSGDLSVYWYQQSLDQGLQFLIQYYNGEERAKGNILERFSAQQFPDLHSELNLSSLELGDSALYFCASSVALAQSNEQFFGPGTRLTVL.

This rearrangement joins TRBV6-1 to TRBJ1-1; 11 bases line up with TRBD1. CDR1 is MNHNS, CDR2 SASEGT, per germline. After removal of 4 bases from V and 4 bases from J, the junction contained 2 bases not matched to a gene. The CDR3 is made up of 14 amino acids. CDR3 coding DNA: TGTGCCAGCAGTGGGGACAGGGGGACCACTGAAGCTTTCTTT. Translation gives CASSGDRGTTEAFF.

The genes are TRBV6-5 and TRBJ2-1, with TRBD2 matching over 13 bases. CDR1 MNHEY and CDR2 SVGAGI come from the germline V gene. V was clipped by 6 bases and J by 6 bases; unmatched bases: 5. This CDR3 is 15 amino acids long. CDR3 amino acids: CASRTGLAGANEQFF. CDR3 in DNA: TGTGCCAGCAGGACCGGACTAGCGGGAGCCAATGAGCAGTTCTTC.

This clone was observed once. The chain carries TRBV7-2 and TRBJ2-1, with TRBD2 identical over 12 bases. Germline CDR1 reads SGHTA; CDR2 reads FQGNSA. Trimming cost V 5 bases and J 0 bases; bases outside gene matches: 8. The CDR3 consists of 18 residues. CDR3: CASSQGTSGRASYNEQFF. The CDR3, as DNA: TGTGCCAGCAGCCAAGGGACTAGCGGGCGTGCCTCCTACAATGAGCAGTTCTTC. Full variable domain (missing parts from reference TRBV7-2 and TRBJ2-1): GAGVSQSPSNKVTEKGKDVELRCDPISGHTALYWYRQSLGQGLEFLIYFQGNSAPDKSGLPSDRFSAERTGGSVSTLTIQRTQQEDSAVYLCASSQGTSGRASYNEQFFGPGTRLTVL.

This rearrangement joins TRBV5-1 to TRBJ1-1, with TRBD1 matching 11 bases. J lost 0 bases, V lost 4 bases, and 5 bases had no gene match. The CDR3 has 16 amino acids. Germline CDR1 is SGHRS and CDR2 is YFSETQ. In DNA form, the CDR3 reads TGCGCCAGCAGCACAGGACAGGGGGCCCTGAACACTGAAGCTTTCTTT. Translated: CASSTGQGALNTEAFF.

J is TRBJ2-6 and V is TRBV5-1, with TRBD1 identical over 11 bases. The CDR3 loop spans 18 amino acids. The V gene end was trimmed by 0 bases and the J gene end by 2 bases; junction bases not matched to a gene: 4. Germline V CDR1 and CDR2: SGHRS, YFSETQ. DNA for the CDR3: TGCGCCAGCAGCTTGGCGGGACAGGGGGAGACTGGGGCCAACGTCCTGACTTTC. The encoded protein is CASSLAGQGETGANVLTF.

In DNA form, the CDR3 reads TGCGCCAGCAGCCGGACTAGCGGGAGGCTTAACAATGAGCAGTTCTTC. This gives the protein CASSRTSGRLNNEQFF. The genes are TRBV5-1 and TRBJ2-1, with TRBD2 matching over 14 bases. Losses at the gene ends were 4 bases for V and 5 bases for J; bases not matched to a gene: 5. The CDR3 contains 16 residues. The germline CDR1 and CDR2 sequences are SGHRS and YFSETQ.

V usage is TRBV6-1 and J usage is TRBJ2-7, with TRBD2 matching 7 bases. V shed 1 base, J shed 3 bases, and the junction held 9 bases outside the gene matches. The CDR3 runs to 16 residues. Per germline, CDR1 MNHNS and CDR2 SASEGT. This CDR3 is CASSEEGAGEGYEQYF. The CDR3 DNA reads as TGTGCCAGCAGTGAAGAGGGTGCGGGAGAGGGCTACGAGCAGTACTTC.

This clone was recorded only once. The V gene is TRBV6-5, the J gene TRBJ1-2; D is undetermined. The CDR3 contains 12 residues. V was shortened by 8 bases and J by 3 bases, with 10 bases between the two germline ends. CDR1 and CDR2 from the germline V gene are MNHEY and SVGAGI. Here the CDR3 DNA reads TGTGCCAGCTTCGTTTCTCACTATGGCTACACCTTC. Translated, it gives CASFVSHYGYTF.

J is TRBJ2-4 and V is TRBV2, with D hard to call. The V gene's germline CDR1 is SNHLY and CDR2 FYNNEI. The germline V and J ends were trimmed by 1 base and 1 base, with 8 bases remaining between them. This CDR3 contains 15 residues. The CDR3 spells CASSEGVVAKNIQYF. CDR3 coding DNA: TGTGCCAGCAGTGAAGGAGTGGTCGCCAAAAACATTCAGTACTTC.

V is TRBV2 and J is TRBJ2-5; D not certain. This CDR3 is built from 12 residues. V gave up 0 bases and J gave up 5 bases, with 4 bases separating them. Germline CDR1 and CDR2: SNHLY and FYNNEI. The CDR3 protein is CASSEAAETQYF. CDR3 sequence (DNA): TGTGCCAGCAGTGAAGCAGCGGAGACCCAGTACTTC.

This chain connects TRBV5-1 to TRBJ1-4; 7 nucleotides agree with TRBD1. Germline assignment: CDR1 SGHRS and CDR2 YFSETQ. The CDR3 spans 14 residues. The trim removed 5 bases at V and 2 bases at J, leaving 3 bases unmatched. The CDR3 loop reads CASSSGQTNEKLFF. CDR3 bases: TGCGCCAGCAGTTCGGGACAGACTAATGAAAAACTGTTTTTT.

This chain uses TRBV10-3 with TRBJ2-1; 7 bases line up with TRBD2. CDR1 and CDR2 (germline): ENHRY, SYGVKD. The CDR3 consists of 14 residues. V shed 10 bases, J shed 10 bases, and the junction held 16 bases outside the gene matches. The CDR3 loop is CATSGTSSAREQFF. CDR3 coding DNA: TGTGCCACAAGCGGGACGTCCTCCGCGCGGGAGCAGTTCTTC.

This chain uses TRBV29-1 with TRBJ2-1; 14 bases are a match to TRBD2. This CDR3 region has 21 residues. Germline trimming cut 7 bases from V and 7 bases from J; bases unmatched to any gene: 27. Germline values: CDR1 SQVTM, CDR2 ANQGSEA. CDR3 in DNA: TGCAGCGCTGTGGGACAGGGGACGCCTGGGACTAGCGGGAGTACTGAAAATGAGCAGTTCTTC. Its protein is CSAVGQGTPGTSGSTENEQFF.

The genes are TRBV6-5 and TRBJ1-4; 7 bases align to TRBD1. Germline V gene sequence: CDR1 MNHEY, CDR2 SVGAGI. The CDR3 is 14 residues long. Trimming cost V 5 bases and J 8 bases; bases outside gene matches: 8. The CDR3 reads CASSGGGAEEKLFF. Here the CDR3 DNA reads TGTGCCAGCAGTGGAGGGGGCGCCGAAGAAAAACTGTTTTTT.

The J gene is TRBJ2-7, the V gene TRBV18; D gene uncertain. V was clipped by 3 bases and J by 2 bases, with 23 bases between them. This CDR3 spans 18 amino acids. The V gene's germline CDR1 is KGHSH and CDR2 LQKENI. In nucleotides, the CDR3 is TGTGCCAGCTCACCGATCCGCCGAACCTTTACTATCCCCTACGAGCAGTACTTC. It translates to CASSPIRRTFTIPYEQYF.

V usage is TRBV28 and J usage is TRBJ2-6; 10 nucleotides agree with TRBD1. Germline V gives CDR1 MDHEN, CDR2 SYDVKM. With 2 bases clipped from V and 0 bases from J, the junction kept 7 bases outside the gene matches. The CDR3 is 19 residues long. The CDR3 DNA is TGTGCCAGCAGTTTACAGACAGGGGGCTCTCCCTCTGGGGCCAACGTCCTGACTTTC. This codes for CASSLQTGGSPSGANVLTF.